The sequence of this T cell receptor beta chain was determined in a study of CD8+CD57+ T cells in acquired aplastic anemia. Study in general: The sorted CD4+ and CD8+ cells yielded an average around 3.2 ug of DNA.

Profiling of TCR beta VDJ combinations and CDR3 sequences used genomic DNA as template. TCRdb re-called the reads with MiXCR, one entry per CDR3 protein. The table has about 220,000 distinct CDR3 sequences, roughly 33% seen once; the top ten hold roughly 1.1%. Broader study findings: Patients and controls shared approximately 28 CD8+ CDR3 sequences.

Points on this clonotype: What it binds is unknown.

Germline CDR1 is SGHVS and CDR2 is FQNEAQ. This CDR3 is 17 amino acids long. V was cut by 0 bases and J by 1 base, with 15 bases left in between. The chain joins TRBV7-8 to TRBJ1-1; D remains unclear. This TCR came from a human donor in good health, serving as a control. Source material: sorted CD4+, CD8+, or CD8+CD57+ T cells (not recorded which) from PBMCs. The CDR3 coding sequence is TGTGCCAGCAGCTTAGCGCGGTGGGTTGGCGGGAACACTGAAGCTTTCTTT. Its protein is CASSLARWVGGNTEAFF. Supplemented by reference TRBV7-8 and TRBJ1-1, the full variable domain reads GAGVSQSPRYKVAKRGQDVALRCDPISGHVSLFWYQQALGQGPEFLTYFQNEAQLDKSGLPSDRFFAERPEGSVSTLKIQRTQQEDSAVYLCASSLARWVGGNTEAFFGQGTRLTVV.